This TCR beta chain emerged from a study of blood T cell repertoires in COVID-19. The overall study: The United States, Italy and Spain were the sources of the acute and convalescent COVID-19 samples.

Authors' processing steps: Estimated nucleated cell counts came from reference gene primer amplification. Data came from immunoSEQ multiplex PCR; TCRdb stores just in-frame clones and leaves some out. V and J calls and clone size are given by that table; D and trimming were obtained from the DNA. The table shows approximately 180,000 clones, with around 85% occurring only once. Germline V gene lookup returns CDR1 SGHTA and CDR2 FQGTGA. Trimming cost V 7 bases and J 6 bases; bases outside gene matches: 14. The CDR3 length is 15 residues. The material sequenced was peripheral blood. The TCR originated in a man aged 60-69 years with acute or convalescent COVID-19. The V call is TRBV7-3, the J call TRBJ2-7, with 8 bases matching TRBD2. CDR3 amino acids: CASTPPTGTRREQYF. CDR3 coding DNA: TGTGCCAGCACCCCCCCCACCGGGACTAGACGCGAGCAGTACTTC.